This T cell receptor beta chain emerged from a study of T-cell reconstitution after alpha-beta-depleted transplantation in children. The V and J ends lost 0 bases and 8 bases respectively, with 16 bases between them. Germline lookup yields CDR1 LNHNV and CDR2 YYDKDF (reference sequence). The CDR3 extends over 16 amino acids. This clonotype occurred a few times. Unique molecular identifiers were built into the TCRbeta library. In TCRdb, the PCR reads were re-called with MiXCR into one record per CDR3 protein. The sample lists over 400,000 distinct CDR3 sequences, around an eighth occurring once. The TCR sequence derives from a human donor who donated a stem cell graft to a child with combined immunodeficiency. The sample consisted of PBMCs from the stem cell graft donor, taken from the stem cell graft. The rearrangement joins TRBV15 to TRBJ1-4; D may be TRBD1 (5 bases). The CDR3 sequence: CATSRDGGDVGEKLFF. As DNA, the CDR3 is TGTGCCACCAGCAGAGATGGGGGAGACGTTGGCGAAAAACTGTTTTTT.